These 14 T cell receptor beta chains were all obtained from the same sample, sequenced in a study of blood T cell repertoires in COVID-19. Profiled with immunoSEQ multiplex PCR; TCRdb holds only in-frame clones, not every one. The table lists about 200,000 clones, around nine tenths of them singletons. The material sequenced was peripheral blood. The source is a man in his fifties or sixties with acute or convalescent COVID-19.

The chain joins TRBV2 to TRBJ1-5, with D possibly TRBD2 on 6 matching bases. The assigned J gene may be wrong: the sequence end matches TRBJ2-3 better. The length of the CDR3 is 15 residues. Germline V gives CDR1 SNHLY, CDR2 FYNNEI. CDR3 in amino acids: CASSESGGRNQPQYF. The CDR3 DNA follows: TGTGCCAGCAGTGAGTCCGGGGGTAGGAATCAGCCCCAGTATTTT.

The CDR3 spells CASSHRGGGQSTDTQYF. The CDR3 DNA sequence: TGTGCCAGCAGCCACCGGGGCGGGGGCCAGAGCACAGATACGCAGTATTTT. V is TRBV7-2 and J is TRBJ2-3, with a tentative D call TRBD2 (7 bases). The CDR3 length is 17 residues. The V end lost 5 bases, the J end lost 0 bases, and 18 bases lay between the germline ends. The V gene's germline CDR1 is SGHTA and CDR2 FQGNSA.

The chain has TRBV14 and TRBJ1-1; no firm D call. The length of the CDR3 is 15 residues. Germline V lookup: CDR1 SGHDN, CDR2 FVKESK. Trimming shortened V by 5 bases and J by 0 bases, and 13 bases separated the two germline ends. The CDR3 nucleotides are TGTGCCAGCAGCGATCTTCGCGGGATGAACACTGAAGCTTTCTTT. It is translated as CASSDLRGMNTEAFF.

The J gene is TRBJ2-7, the V gene TRBV15, with D possibly matching TRBD1 (6 bases). Germline-derived CDR1 and CDR2 are LNHNV and YYDKDF (reference sequence). This CDR3 is built from 16 residues. Trimming took off 1 base at V and 3 bases at J, with 16 bases between the two ends. CDR3 in amino acids: CATSRATPGRGYEQYF. Written as DNA, the CDR3 is TGTGCCACCAGCAGAGCGACCCCTGGCAGGGGCTACGAGCAGTACTTC.

This clone was found once. The chain combines TRBV7-6 with TRBJ2-6; D is unresolved. This CDR3 is built from 15 residues. Trimming took 2 bases from V and 1 from J, leaving 6 bases between them. CDR1 SGHVS and CDR2 FNYEAQ come from the germline V gene. The CDR3 region is CASSLFLSGANVLTF. The CDR3 DNA reads as TGTGCCAGCAGCTTATTTTTATCTGGGGCCAACGTCCTGACTTTC.

The rearrangement joins TRBV5-5 to TRBJ2-3; D perhaps matches TRBD2 (5 bases). Deletions cut 0 bases from V and 6 bases from J, with 14 bases between. The CDR3 is 15 residues long. Looked up from germline, CDR1 is SGHKS and CDR2 is YYEKEE (reference sequence). CDR3 bases: TGTGCCAGCAGCTTGGCTAACGGGGTTTGGGATACGCAGTATTTT. It translates to CASSLANGVWDTQYF.

The rearrangement uses TRBV6-8 and TRBJ2-3; 8 nucleotides align to TRBD2. CDR1 and CDR2 (germline): MNHGY, SAAAGT. The CDR3 spans 19 residues. With V trimmed by 0 bases and J by 3 bases, 14 bases remained unmatched. CDR3 in DNA: TGTGCCAGCAGTTACTCCCGGGGGGGCGGGGGACCTCATACAGATACGCAGTATTTT. Protein product: CASSYSRGGGGPHTDTQYF.

This chain connects TRBV12-3 or TRBV12-4 to TRBJ2-3, with D perhaps matching TRBD2 (5 bases). Trimming cost V 7 bases and J 5 bases, with 10 bases left between them. This CDR3 is 12 amino acids long. The CDR3: CASTRTVDTQYF. DNA for the CDR3: TGTGCCAGCACCCGGACTGTAGATACGCAGTATTTT.

The V gene is TRBV7-9, the J gene TRBJ2-1, with 8 positions matching TRBD1. J gave up 8 bases and V 2 bases, and 8 bases lay outside the gene matches. The CDR3 is 15 amino acids. Germline CDR1 and CDR2: SEHNR and FQNEAQ (reference sequence). For the CDR3, the DNA is TGTGCCAGCAGCTTACAGGGGGCAAGGAGGGATGAGCAGTTCTTC. Translation gives CASSLQGARRDEQFF.

The V gene is TRBV5-5, the J gene TRBJ1-6, with D perhaps matching TRBD1 (5 bases). There are 13 residues in the CDR3. The V and J ends lost 0 bases and 8 bases respectively, with 6 bases between them. Germline lookup yields CDR1 SGHKS and CDR2 YYEKEE (reference sequence). CDR3 residues: CASSLAGDSPLHF. CDR3 coding DNA: TGTGCCAGCAGCTTGGCGGGGGATTCACCCCTCCACTTT.

V and J are TRBV6-5 and TRBJ2-7; 7 nucleotides agree with TRBD1. The germline V gene has CDR1 MNHEY and CDR2 SVGAGI. V lost 2 bases and J lost 2; bases outside the gene matches: 3. The CDR3 runs 14 residues. The CDR3 loop reads CASSYPGQTYEQYF. DNA for the CDR3: TGTGCCAGCAGTTACCCGGGACAGACCTACGAGCAGTACTTC.

V usage is TRBV6-5 and J usage is TRBJ1-2; D uncertain. The CDR3 has 16 amino acids. Germline CDR1 reads MNHEY; CDR2 reads SVGAGI. V was cut by 0 bases and J by 4 bases, with 15 bases left in between. The CDR3 nucleotides read TGTGCCAGCAGTTACTCGATGGCACAGCTTGTCTATGGCTACACCTTC. Translated, it gives CASSYSMAQLVYGYTF.

This rearrangement joins TRBV27 to TRBJ1-5, with TRBD1 as a possible D gene (6 bases). Trimming stripped 5 bases from V and 4 bases from J, with 9 bases between. Germline assignment: CDR1 MNHEY and CDR2 SMNVEV (reference sequence). The CDR3 spans 13 residues. In DNA, the CDR3 is TGTGCCAGCAGTCCCACAGGGAATCAGCCCCAGCATTTT. It codes for CASSPTGNQPQHF.

The chain joins TRBV10-2 to TRBJ1-2; 8 bases align to TRBD1. CDR1 and CDR2 (germline): WSHSY, SAAADI. The CDR3 sequence is 15 residues long. V shed 0 bases, J shed 3 bases, and the junction held 3 bases outside the gene matches. The CDR3 region is CASSESGDRYYGYTF. In DNA form, the CDR3 reads TGCGCCAGCAGTGAGTCGGGGGACAGGTACTATGGCTACACCTTC.